A single sample gave rise to the 3 T cell receptor beta chains below, sequenced in a study of blood T cell repertoires in COVID-19 (dated by TCRdb to 2020 to 2022). Libraries were constructed by the immunoSEQ multiplex PCR assay. TCRdb obtained this table from immuneACCESS and retained in-frame rearrangements with V and J assigned. These tables miss some clones; where compared with another copy, unresolved V genes account for less than half of the shortfall, and the remainder is unexplained. The sample profile shows about 160,000 clones; roughly 89% of them were found once. The ten most abundant clones make up around 10% of the sample. Sequencing was performed on peripheral blood. These receptors all stem from a woman in her 70s with COVID-19, enrolled during active disease.

V gene TRBV6-5 combines with J gene TRBJ2-1; D is undetermined. CDR1 and CDR2 from the germline V gene are MNHEY and SVGAGI. The length of the CDR3 is 11 residues. V was shortened by 4 bases and J by 8 bases, with 6 bases between the two germline ends. CDR3 nucleotides: TGTGCCAGCAGTTTTAGCCATGAGCAGTTCTTC. This sequence encodes CASSFSHEQFF.

The chain employs TRBV2 and TRBJ2-2; 8 nucleotides line up with TRBD1. With V trimmed by 8 bases and J by 0 bases, 5 bases remained unmatched. The germline V gene has CDR1 SNHLY and CDR2 FYNNEI. This CDR3 has 15 residues. CDR3 sequence (DNA): TGTGCCAGCCAACCGGACAGGGCGAACACCGGGGAGCTGTTTTTT. It yields the protein CASQPDRANTGELFF.

J is TRBJ2-2 and V is TRBV2; 9 bases agree with TRBD2. The length of the CDR3 is 15 residues. Germline trimming cut 6 bases from V and 4 bases from J; bases unmatched to any gene: 6. From germline, CDR1 is SNHLY and CDR2 FYNNEI. In DNA form, the CDR3 reads TGTGCCAGCAGGGCACTAGCGGGCTCCACCGGGGAGCTGTTTTTT. Amino acids: CASRALAGSTGELFF.